The entry below gives a single T cell receptor beta chain sequence along with its context. Methods used by the authors: Amplification with reference gene primers provided the estimates of nucleated cell counts. TCRdb's copy holds only in-frame clones and misses some; the assay was immunoSEQ multiplex PCR. That table supplies the V and J calls and clone size; D and trimming were determined from the DNA. The sample shows about 130,000 clones, about 74% of them seen only once. The CDR3 runs 13 residues. The germline V gene has CDR1 SGHTA and CDR2 FQGTGA. Trimming cost V 5 bases and J 10 bases, with 15 bases left between them. This record comes from a study of blood T cell repertoires in COVID-19. Study-wide context: Acute-phase and convalescent COVID-19 samples originated in the United States, Italy and Spain. Sources were T cells, B-cell-depleted T cells, or PBMCs; the material itself was cDNA or gDNA.

This TCR was sampled from a man aged 55 to 70 with acute or convalescent COVID-19. The chain uses TRBV7-3 and TRBJ2-1; unclear D gene. The sample was peripheral blood. The DNA for the CDR3 is TGTGCCAGCAGCCGAGACACCCAAAGGGAGCAGTTCTTC. Protein sequence: CASSRDTQREQFF.